This TCR beta chain was found in a study of regulatory T cells in long-lasting Graves disease. Regarding time point: newly diagnosed GD, antithyroid drugs for less than 3 months. Researchers made the TCR library from RNA that was extracted from PBMCs. Study observations and caveats: Shared public clonotypes totalled approximately 3,000 in persistent patients, compared with some 920 in new patients.

Building of the TCR beta libraries involved iRepertoire HTBI primers and Arm-PCR of CDR3 regions. Using its own MiXCR run on the multiplex PCR reads, TCRdb lists one record per CDR3 protein. The profile shows 530,000 or so distinct CDR3 sequences, roughly 16% of them singletons. Notes on this clonotype: Antigen: not known.

The CDR3 is made up of 16 amino acids. Germline V CDR1 and CDR2: SNHLY, FYNNEI. The V gene end was trimmed by 4 bases and the J gene end by 8 bases; junction bases not matched to a gene: 6. These same records also appear under a second study, on T cells in Graves' hyperthyroidism and ophthalmopathy. Turning to that study: An initial round of RT-PCR targeting the TCR CDR3 relied on the HTBI primer set.

The V gene is TRBV2, the J gene TRBJ2-1; TRBD2 matches at 15 bases. Sequenced material: peripheral blood mononuclear cells (PBMCs), taken at new diagnosis, from a patient treated with antithyroid drugs. The receptor was derived from a man aged 18 to 29 with Graves disease. The CDR3 nucleotides are TGTGCCAGCAGTGGGAGGACTAGCGGGAGGGCGGATGAGCAGTTCTTC. This sequence encodes CASSGRTSGRADEQFF.